The T cell receptor beta chain under discussion was sequenced for a study of blood T cell repertoires in COVID-19. This CDR3 has 16 amino acids. Trimming left V 0 bases short and J 3 bases short, with 11 bases between. Per germline, CDR1 MGHRA and CDR2 YSYEKL. Only in-frame clones appear in the TCRdb table, and some are missing; sequencing was by immunoSEQ multiplex PCR. The sample contains under 250,000 clones, over 80% of which appear only once. This TCR came from a woman in her 40s who had been exposed to COVID-19. This sequence joins TRBV4-1 and TRBJ2-2; D gene ambiguous. The sequencing sample was made of PBMCs or T cells enriched from blood (not recorded which). As DNA, the CDR3 is TGCGCCAGCAGCCAAGATCCCGTCCCGGACACCGGGGAGCTGTTTTTT. Residues: CASSQDPVPDTGELFF.